This passage covers 26 T cell receptor beta chains from one sample sequenced in a study of blood T cell repertoires in COVID-19. Only in-frame clones appear in the TCRdb table, and some are missing; sequencing was by immunoSEQ multiplex PCR. The sample lists approximately 300,000 clones; 90% were seen once. The material sequenced was peripheral blood. Source of these receptors: a middle-aged woman with COVID-19, enrolled during active disease.

The chain recombines TRBV15 with TRBJ1-1; perhaps TRBD1 as D (6 bases). V was trimmed by 5 bases and J by 3 bases, leaving 16 bases between them. The CDR3 is 15 amino acids. Germline values: CDR1 LNHNV, CDR2 YYDKDF (reference sequence). CDR3 sequence (DNA): TGTGCCACCAGCCCGTCTCGGGGGGCGCACACTGAAGCTTTCTTT. It encodes CATSPSRGAHTEAFF. Full variable domain (missing parts from reference TRBV15 and TRBJ1-1): DAMVIQNPRYQVTQFGKPVTLSCSQTLNHNVMYWYQQKSSQAPKLLFHYYDKDFNNEADTPDNFQSRRPNTSFCFLDIRSPGLGDTAMYLCATSPSRGAHTEAFFGQGTRLTVV.

This sequence joins TRBV6-5 and TRBJ2-3; D possibly corresponds to TRBD2 (7 bases). CDR1 is MNHEY, CDR2 SVGAGI, per germline. The CDR3 spans 15 residues. V lost 0 bases to trimming and J lost 4 bases, with 11 bases between them. The CDR3 DNA follows: TGTGCCAGCAGTTACTCTGGGGGGGCATCAGATACGCAGTATTTT. This codes for CASSYSGGASDTQYF.

The rearrangement joins TRBV15 to TRBJ2-2, with a tentative D call TRBD2 (6 bases). The ends were cut back, 3 bases at V and 6 bases at J, with 20 bases in the middle. Germline V gene data show CDR1 as LNHNV and CDR2 as YYDKDF (reference sequence). The CDR3 covers 17 residues. In DNA form, the CDR3 reads TGTGCCACCAGCAGGGGAGAGGGACGGCCGGGGGCCGGGGAGCTGTTTTTT. Translated, it gives CATSRGEGRPGAGELFF.

This clone turned up a few times. The chain links TRBV7-2 to TRBJ2-3, with 8 bases aligning to TRBD2. With 3 bases clipped from V and 2 bases from J, the junction kept 13 bases outside the gene matches. This CDR3 has 18 residues. From germline, CDR1 is SGHTA and CDR2 FQGNSA. This CDR3 reads CASSFVRDLAGFTDTQYF. The CDR3 region has the DNA TGTGCCAGCAGCTTCGTCCGGGATTTAGCGGGATTCACAGATACGCAGTATTTT.

The J gene is TRBJ1-6, the V gene TRBV2, with D unclear. CDR1 and CDR2 (germline): SNHLY, FYNNEI. The ends were cut back, 9 bases at V and 8 bases at J, with 17 bases in the middle. CDR3 size: 14 residues. CDR3 DNA: TGTGCCAGGTGGGCTGGGAGAGGAGATTCACCCCTCCACTTT. It is translated as CARWAGRGDSPLHF.

V gene TRBV9 combines with J gene TRBJ1-4, with a weak D call TRBD1 (5 bases). Trimming left V 4 bases short and J 0 bases short, with 22 bases between. Germline CDR1 is SGDLS and CDR2 is YYNGEE. This CDR3 comprises 19 residues. The CDR3 spells CASSRANILWGSTNEKLFF. CDR3 sequence (DNA): TGTGCCAGCAGCCGTGCCAATATCCTTTGGGGCTCAACTAATGAAAAACTGTTTTTT.

V is TRBV5-4 and J is TRBJ2-2; weak D call: TRBD1 (5 bases). This CDR3 has 15 amino acids. Between the trimmed V and J ends, which lost 4 bases and 1 base, there was a span of 11 bases. Germline lookup yields CDR1 SGHNT and CDR2 YYREEE (reference sequence). CDR3: CASSLLQGNTGELFF. DNA for the CDR3: TGTGCCAGCAGCCTACTTCAGGGGAACACCGGGGAGCTGTTTTTT. The entire variable domain, with the rest obtained from reference TRBV5-4 and TRBJ2-2, is as follows: ETGVTQSPTHLIKTRGQQVTLRCSSQSGHNTVSWYQQALGQGPQFIFQYYREEENGRGNFPPRFSGLQFPNYSSELNVNALELDDSALYLCASSLLQGNTGELFFGEGSRLTVL.

This sequence joins TRBV5-1 and TRBJ2-7, with unresolved D. Germline loops: CDR1 SGHRS, CDR2 YFSETQ. V shed 1 base and J shed 7 bases, with 12 bases lying between them. The CDR3 contains 13 residues. The CDR3 region is CASSLPVLEEQYF. In DNA form, the CDR3 reads TGCGCCAGCAGCTTGCCCGTGCTTGAGGAGCAGTACTTC.

The chain recombines TRBV28 with TRBJ1-5; possibly TRBD1 for D (6 bases). V was clipped by 1 base and J by 7 bases, with 8 bases between them. The CDR3 consists of 13 residues. Looked up from germline, CDR1 is MDHEN and CDR2 is SYDVKM. The CDR3: CASSLSGEQPQHF. The CDR3 nucleotides read TGTGCCAGCAGTTTATCAGGGGAGCAGCCCCAGCATTTT.

The V and J genes are TRBV5-5 and TRBJ1-2; D gene uncertain. The CDR3 totals 15 residues. V gave up 2 bases and J gave up 0 bases, with 11 bases separating them. Germline V lookup: CDR1 SGHKS, CDR2 YYEKEE (reference sequence). The CDR3 loop reads CASSFSWTSNYGYTF. The CDR3 DNA sequence: TGTGCCAGCAGCTTTTCTTGGACTTCTAACTATGGCTACACCTTC. The whole variable domain, remainder taken from reference TRBV5-5 and TRBJ1-2, is DAGVTQSPTHLIKTRGQQVTLRCSPISGHKSVSWYQQVLGQGPQFIFQYYEKEERGRGNFPDRFSARQFPNYSSELNVNALLLGDSALYLCASSFSWTSNYGYTFGSGTRLTVV.

The V call is TRBV7-8, the J call TRBJ1-6; 7 positions match TRBD1. The trim removed 1 base at V and 7 bases at J, leaving 1 base unmatched. Per germline, CDR1 SGHVS and CDR2 FQNEAQ. The CDR3 has 14 residues. The CDR3 protein is CASSLEGQNSPLHF. CDR3 in DNA: TGTGCCAGCAGCTTAGAGGGACAGAATTCACCCCTCCACTTT.

The chain employs TRBV27 and TRBJ1-5; D remains ambiguous. The CDR3 totals 13 residues. V was pared by 5 bases and J by 7 bases, with 12 bases between. Germline CDR1 and CDR2: MNHEY and SMNVEV (reference sequence). The CDR3 here is CASSIRRGQPQHF. CDR3 nucleotide sequence: TGTGCCAGCAGTATCCGACGGGGACAGCCCCAGCATTTT.

The chain joins TRBV7-9 to TRBJ1-2, with 7 bases lining up with TRBD1. Germline CDR1 SEHNR, CDR2 FQNEAQ (reference sequence). Trimming removed 1 base from V and 8 bases from J; junction bases left unmatched: 7. This CDR3 is 14 amino acids long. The CDR3 loop reads CASSLDGRGKGYTF. CDR3 nucleotide sequence: TGTGCCAGCAGCTTAGATGGCAGGGGGAAGGGCTACACCTTC.

This clone is a singleton in its sample. The rearrangement joins TRBV9 to TRBJ1-1; unclear D gene. Trimming stripped 4 bases from V and 1 base from J, with 8 bases between. The germline CDR1 and CDR2 sequences are SGDLS and YYNGEE. This CDR3 has 13 residues. The DNA for the CDR3 is TGTGCCAGCAGCCTCGACTGGAACACTGAAGCTTTCTTT. It codes for CASSLDWNTEAFF.

This clone was seen just once. The V gene is TRBV21-1, the J gene TRBJ2-7; the table gives TRBD1 as D, unverified against the DNA. TRBV21-1 is reported as a pseudogene. This CDR3 is built from 15 residues. The CDR3 nucleotides read TGTGCCAGCAGCAAAGTTGGGCGCTCAGACTACGAGCAGTACTTC. Translated: CASSKVGRSDYEQYF.

The V call is TRBV19, the J call TRBJ1-5; TRBD1 matches at 8 bases. This CDR3 region has 16 residues. Trimming at V came to 5 bases and at J to 2 bases, leaving 8 bases not matched to a gene. The germline gives CDR1 LNHDA, CDR2 SQIVND (reference sequence). DNA for the CDR3: TGTGCCAGTAGTCAGGCAGGGGGCCAGGGCAATCAGCCCCAGCATTTT. Protein product: CASSQAGGQGNQPQHF.

The chain uses TRBV18 and TRBJ1-4, with TRBD1 matching over 11 bases. V shed 2 bases and J 11 bases; nucleotides not matched to a gene: 16. Germline CDR1 reads KGHSH; CDR2 reads LQKENI. The CDR3 is 18 amino acids. CDR3 in DNA: TGTGCCAGCTCACCATTACCGGGACAGGGGGACGTTACGGGGAAACTGTTTTTT. This sequence encodes CASSPLPGQGDVTGKLFF.

J is TRBJ1-5 and V is TRBV28, with D possibly being TRBD1 (5 bases). V was cut by 5 bases and J by 5 bases, with 13 bases left in between. This CDR3 has 14 amino acids. From germline, CDR1 is MDHEN and CDR2 SYDVKM. The CDR3 loop reads CASSLPGWDQPQHF. DNA for the CDR3: TGTGCCAGCAGTCTTCCAGGGTGGGATCAGCCCCAGCATTTT.

V usage is TRBV5-4 and J usage is TRBJ2-1; 7 bases are shared with TRBD2. Trimming removed 4 bases from V and 4 bases from J; junction bases left unmatched: 11. Germline CDR1 and CDR2: SGHNT and YYREEE (reference sequence). The CDR3 sequence is 16 residues long. The CDR3 here is CASSKEPSGKYNEQFF. The CDR3 DNA follows: TGTGCCAGCAGCAAAGAGCCCAGCGGGAAATACAATGAGCAGTTCTTC.

This chain connects TRBV27 to TRBJ1-2, with D possibly TRBD1 on 6 matching bases. The germline V gene has CDR1 MNHEY and CDR2 SMNVEV (reference sequence). The CDR3 sequence is 14 residues long. Deletions cut 6 bases from V and 5 bases from J, with 16 bases between. The CDR3 nucleotides are TGTGCCAGCAGCCCGGGGGGGCGGGGTTATGGCTACACCTTC. Amino acids: CASSPGGRGYGYTF.

This chain connects TRBV5-1 to TRBJ2-3; 7 bases agree with TRBD1. CDR3 length equals 15 residues. CDR1 is SGHRS, CDR2 YFSETQ, per germline. The J segment lost 0 bases and the V segment lost 8 bases, leaving 9 bases of the junction unmatched. The CDR3 spells CASHPGQISTDTQYF. CDR3 DNA: TGCGCCAGTCATCCGGGACAGATTAGCACAGATACGCAGTATTTT.

This clone was detected only once. V is TRBV18 and J is TRBJ2-1; 10 nucleotides match TRBD1. Per germline, CDR1 KGHSH and CDR2 LQKENI. Germline trimming cut 6 bases from V and 7 bases from J; bases unmatched to any gene: 15. This CDR3 has 17 residues. CDR3 sequence (DNA): TGTGCCAGCTCTCCATCCACCGACAGGGGGCCAGGTAATGAGCAGTTCTTC. It translates to CASSPSTDRGPGNEQFF.

This clone appeared a single time. This chain connects TRBV12-3 or TRBV12-4 to TRBJ1-2, with TRBD1 as a possible D gene (6 bases). This CDR3 has 13 residues. The V end lost 2 bases, the J end lost 3 bases, and 7 bases lay between the germline ends. In DNA, the CDR3 is TGTGCCAGCAGTTTACACAGGGACTATGGCTACACCTTC. This encodes CASSLHRDYGYTF.

This clone was seen a single time. The chain carries TRBV5-1 and TRBJ2-7, with 9 bases fitting TRBD2. In germline, CDR1 is SGHRS, CDR2 YFSETQ. The CDR3 is 16 residues long. V dropped 3 bases and J dropped 5; count of bases not matched to a gene: 12. For the CDR3, the DNA is TGCGCCAGCAGCTCGGGACTCGGAGCGGGAGGCAACGAGCAGTACTTC. It translates to CASSSGLGAGGNEQYF.

V is TRBV6-5 and J is TRBJ2-5, with D possibly matching TRBD1 (5 bases). The CDR3 spans 14 residues. Looked up from germline, CDR1 is MNHEY and CDR2 is SVGAGI. The V and J ends lost 1 base and 2 bases respectively, with 8 bases between them. The CDR3, as DNA: TGTGCCAGCAGTTACTTGGACACGCAAGAGACCCAGTACTTC. This sequence encodes CASSYLDTQETQYF.

J is TRBJ2-6 and V is TRBV14; tentative D call: TRBD1 (6 bases). Trimming left V 4 bases short and J 0 bases short, with 16 bases between. The CDR3 loop spans 18 amino acids. Per the germline V gene, CDR1 is SGHDN and CDR2 is FVKESK. Written as DNA, the CDR3 is TGTGCCAGCAGCCCCCGGGACACGCCTTTCTCTGGGGCCAACGTCCTGACTTTC. It yields the protein CASSPRDTPFSGANVLTF.